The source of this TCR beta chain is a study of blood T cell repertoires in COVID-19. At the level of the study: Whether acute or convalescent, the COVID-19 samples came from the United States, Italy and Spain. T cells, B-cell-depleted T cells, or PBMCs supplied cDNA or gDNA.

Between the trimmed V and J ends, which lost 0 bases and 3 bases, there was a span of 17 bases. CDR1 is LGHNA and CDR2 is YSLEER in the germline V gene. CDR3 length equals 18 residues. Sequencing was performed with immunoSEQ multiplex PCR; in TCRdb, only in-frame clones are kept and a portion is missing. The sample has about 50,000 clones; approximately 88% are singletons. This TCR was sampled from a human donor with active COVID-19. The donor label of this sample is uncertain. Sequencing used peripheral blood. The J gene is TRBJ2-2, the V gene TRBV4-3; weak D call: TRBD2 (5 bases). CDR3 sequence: CASSQERAFRGYTGELFF. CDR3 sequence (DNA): TGCGCCAGCAGCCAAGAACGGGCTTTTCGAGGGTACACCGGGGAGCTGTTTTTT.